The next 5 T cell receptor beta chains were all read from a single sample in a study of response to subunit inactivated influenza vaccine listed by TCRdb under 2018. The receptor library was made with RT-PCR. Sequencer: Illumina HiSeq 2500. The raw public data were reprocessed by TCRdb itself: fastp quality trimming at Q25, MiXCR clonotype calling, in-frame beta chains only. Every entry covers one CDR3 protein and lists the most common genes and DNA from its rows. In all, the sample holds 650,000 to 800,000 distinct CDR3 sequences, and less than 20% of those were seen once. In total, the top ten clones hold roughly 10% of the sample. The source material was PBMCs from blood, sampled 5 to 6 days after vaccination. These receptors originate from a man between 50 and 59 years old who received an inactivated influenza vaccine. Donor details come from another sample of the same person, matched by shared clones.

This clonotype turned up a few times. The chain carries TRBV7-2 and TRBJ2-7; D gene ambiguous. V was pared by 3 bases and J by 2 bases, with 11 bases between. Germline V lookup: CDR1 SGHTA, CDR2 FQGNSA. This CDR3 has 14 amino acids. Written as DNA, the CDR3 is TGTGCCAGCAGCTTCGCCGGGTTGGCCTACGAGCAGTACTTC. It translates to CASSFAGLAYEQYF.

The chain employs TRBV7-3 and TRBJ2-3; D gene ambiguous. V was clipped by 5 bases and J by 6 bases, with 15 bases between them. The CDR3 has 14 residues. Germline-derived CDR1 and CDR2 are SGHTA and FQGTGA. This CDR3 reads CASSRRIGYDTQYF. The CDR3 coding sequence is TGTGCCAGCAGCCGACGGATAGGCTACGATACGCAGTATTTT.

This sequence joins TRBV10-3 and TRBJ2-7, with TRBD1 identical over 8 bases. This CDR3 is built from 12 residues. V lost 10 bases to trimming and J lost 3 bases; unmatched junction nucleotides: 5. Germline V gene data show CDR1 as ENHRY and CDR2 as SYGVKD. In nucleotides, the CDR3 is TGTGCCACCCAAGACAGGGGCTACGAGCAGTACTTC. Residues: CATQDRGYEQYF.

The genes are TRBV18 and TRBJ2-5, with 7 bases lining up with TRBD1. Germline-derived CDR1 and CDR2 are KGHSH and LQKENI. The CDR3 extends over 15 amino acids. V shed 4 bases, J shed 2 bases, and the junction held 7 bases outside the gene matches. CDR3 nucleotide sequence: TGTGCCAGCTCACAACTACAGGGGCCTCAAGAGACCCAGTACTTC. Translating gives CASSQLQGPQETQYF.

V is TRBV4-1 and J is TRBJ2-3; D is unresolved. Between the trimmed V and J ends, which lost 0 bases and 1 base, there was a span of 11 bases. Germline CDR1 MGHRA, CDR2 YSYEKL. The CDR3 contains 16 residues. For the CDR3, the DNA is TGCGCCAGCAGCCAAGATGGCAGTGGTCGCACAGATACGCAGTATTTT. It encodes CASSQDGSGRTDTQYF.